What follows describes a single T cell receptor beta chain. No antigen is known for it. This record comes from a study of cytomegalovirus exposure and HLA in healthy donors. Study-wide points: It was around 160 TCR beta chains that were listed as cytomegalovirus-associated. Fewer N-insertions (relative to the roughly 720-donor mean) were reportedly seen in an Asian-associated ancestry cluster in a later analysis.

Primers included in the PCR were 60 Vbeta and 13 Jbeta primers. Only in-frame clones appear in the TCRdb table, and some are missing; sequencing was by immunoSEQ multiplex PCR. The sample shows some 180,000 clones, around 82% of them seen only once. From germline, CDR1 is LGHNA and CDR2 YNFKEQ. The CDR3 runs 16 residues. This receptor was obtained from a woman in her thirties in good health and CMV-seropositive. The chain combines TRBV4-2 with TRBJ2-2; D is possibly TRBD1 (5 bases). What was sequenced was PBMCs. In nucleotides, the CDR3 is TGTGCAGCAAGGGGCCCATGGATCGCGAACACCGGGGAGCTGTTTTTT. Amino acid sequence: CAARGPWIANTGELFF.